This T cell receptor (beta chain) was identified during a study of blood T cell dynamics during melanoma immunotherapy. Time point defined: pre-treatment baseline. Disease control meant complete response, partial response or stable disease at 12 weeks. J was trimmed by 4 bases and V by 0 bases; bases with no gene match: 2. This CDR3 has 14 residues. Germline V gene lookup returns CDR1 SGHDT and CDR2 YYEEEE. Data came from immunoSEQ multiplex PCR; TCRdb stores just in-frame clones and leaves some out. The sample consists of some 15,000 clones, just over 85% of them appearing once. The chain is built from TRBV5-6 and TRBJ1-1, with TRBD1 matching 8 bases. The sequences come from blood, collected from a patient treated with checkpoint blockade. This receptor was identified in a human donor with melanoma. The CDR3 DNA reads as TGTGCCAGCAGCTTGGGGCAGGGGGCCACTGAAGCTTTCTTT. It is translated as CASSLGQGATEAFF. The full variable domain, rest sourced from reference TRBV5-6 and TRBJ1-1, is DAGVTQSPTHLIKTRGQQVTLRCSPKSGHDTVSWYQQALGQGPQFIFQYYEEEERQRGNFPDRFSGHQFPNYSSELNVNALLLGDSALYLCASSLGQGATEAFFGQGTRLTVV.